Presented here are 27 T cell receptor beta chains from one specimen sequenced in a study of PD-1 blockade in mismatch repair-deficient tumors. Method: immunoSEQ multiplex PCR; TCRdb's copy keeps in-frame clones and lacks some. The table records about 34,000 clones, around 80% of them present only once. Material: PBMCs, obtained roughly 6 weeks after starting pembrolizumab. These receptors all stem from an adult with mismatch repair-deficient cancer.

The genes are TRBV29-1 and TRBJ2-3, with D uncertain. Germline CDR1 SQVTM, CDR2 ANQGSEA. The CDR3 totals 11 residues. Trimming shortened V by 6 bases and J by 1 base, and 5 bases separated the two germline ends. The CDR3, as DNA: TGCAGCGTCCTCGGCACAGATACGCAGTATTTT. Amino acids: CSVLGTDTQYF.

This rearrangement joins TRBV9 to TRBJ1-5; tentatively, D is TRBD1 (5 bases). The CDR3 has 15 residues. Germline V gives CDR1 SGDLS, CDR2 YYNGEE. V lost 0 bases to trimming and J lost 6 bases, with 13 bases between them. The CDR3 DNA sequence: TGTGCCAGCAGCGTAGGGGGGGAAACGGGTCAGCCCCAGCATTTT. This gives the protein CASSVGGETGQPQHF.

CDR3 amino acids: CASSPMGGRNGYTF. For the CDR3, the DNA is TGTGCCAGCAGCCCGATGGGGGGGAGGAATGGCTACACCTTC. The chain joins TRBV9 to TRBJ1-2, with D maybe TRBD1 (5 bases). The germline CDR1 and CDR2 sequences are SGDLS and YYNGEE. The CDR3 contains 14 residues. Between the trimmed V and J ends, which lost 4 bases and 6 bases, there was a span of 16 bases.

The CDR3 DNA reads as TGTGCCAGCAGCCCTTTTAACGGGAGGAATCATGAGCAGTTCTTC. Its translation is CASSPFNGRNHEQFF. V and J are TRBV7-3 and TRBJ2-1; the match to TRBD2 covers 7 bases. V lost 5 bases, J lost 8 bases, and 12 bases stayed unmatched. Germline V gene lookup returns CDR1 SGHTA and CDR2 FQGTGA. The CDR3 runs 15 residues.

This clone was counted between two and nine times. V usage is TRBV30 and J usage is TRBJ2-7; D gene uncertain. This CDR3 contains 11 residues. CDR1 is GTSNPN and CDR2 is SVGIG in the germline V gene (reference sequence). Trimming took 0 bases from V and 3 from J, leaving 3 bases between them. In DNA, the CDR3 is TGTGCCTGGAGTGTTCGCTACGAGCAGTACTTC. Translated, it gives CAWSVRYEQYF.

The V call is TRBV28, the J call TRBJ2-1; tentative D call: TRBD2 (5 bases). The CDR3 spans 16 residues. Deletions cut 2 bases from V and 0 bases from J, with 11 bases between. The V gene's germline CDR1 is MDHEN and CDR2 SYDVKM. CDR3 protein: CASSLIKRLSYNEQFF. CDR3 DNA: TGTGCCAGCAGTTTAATTAAGCGGCTCTCCTACAATGAGCAGTTCTTC.

Here the CDR3 DNA reads TGTGCCAGCAGCGGCAGGGGATTCAACTATGGCTACACCTTC. Its translation: CASSGRGFNYGYTF. This sequence joins TRBV5-4 and TRBJ1-2; D is possibly TRBD1 (6 bases). Germline values: CDR1 SGHNT, CDR2 YYREEE (reference sequence). With 4 bases removed from V and 2 bases from J, the gap between germline ends came to 12 bases. The CDR3 runs to 14 residues.

The CDR3 reads CASSEQGKAGQPQHF. The CDR3 coding sequence is TGTGCCAGCAGTGAGCAGGGGAAGGCGGGTCAGCCCCAGCATTTT. J is TRBJ1-5 and V is TRBV6-1; TRBD1 is a possible D gene (6 bases). This CDR3 contains 15 residues. Germline V gene sequence: CDR1 MNHNS, CDR2 SASEGT. V lost 3 bases to trimming and J lost 6 bases, with 15 bases between them.

The chain joins TRBV19 to TRBJ2-1; weak D call: TRBD2 (5 bases). The V and J ends lost 10 bases and 8 bases respectively, with 21 bases between them. CDR3 length equals 14 residues. The germline CDR1 and CDR2 sequences are LNHDA and SQIVND (reference sequence). CDR3 in DNA: TGTGCCACTTCCGCCGCGGGTCTTTTGTATGAGCAGTTCTTC. Protein product: CATSAAGLLYEQFF. The full variable domain, with the rest looked up from reference TRBV19 and TRBJ2-1, is DGGITQSPKYLFRKEGQNVTLSCEQNLNHDAMYWYRQDPGQGLRLIYYSQIVNDFQKGDIAEGYSVSREKKESFPLTVTSAQKNPTAFYLCATSAAGLLYEQFFGPGTRLTVL.

The gene calls are TRBV7-7 and TRBJ2-2; 7 bases are a match to TRBD1. J gave up 6 bases and V 5 bases, and 9 bases lay outside the gene matches. Germline V gives CDR1 SSHAT, CDR2 FNYEAQ (reference sequence). The CDR3 sequence is 15 residues long. The CDR3 coding sequence is TGTGCCAGCAGCCGCTCAACAGGGGCGGCCGGGGAGCTGTTTTTT. Translation gives CASSRSTGAAGELFF.

J is TRBJ1-4 and V is TRBV2; TRBD1 matches at 7 bases. V shed 5 bases, J shed 8 bases, and the junction held 8 bases outside the gene matches. Germline lookup yields CDR1 SNHLY and CDR2 FYNNEI. The CDR3 consists of 14 residues. The chain's CDR3 is CASSFDRADEKLFF. As DNA, the CDR3 is TGTGCCAGCAGTTTCGACAGGGCGGACGAAAAACTGTTTTTT.

V and J are TRBV27 and TRBJ2-6; 7 bases are shared with TRBD1. After removal of 3 bases from V and 2 bases from J, the junction contained 1 base not matched to a gene. CDR3 size: 15 residues. Germline CDR1 reads MNHEY; CDR2 reads SMNVEV (reference sequence). The CDR3, as DNA: TGTGCCAGCAGTTTCACAGGGGCTGGGGCCAACGTCCTGACTTTC. This encodes CASSFTGAGANVLTF.

The chain uses TRBV29-1 and TRBJ1-1; the match to TRBD1 covers 7 bases. The germline gives CDR1 SQVTM, CDR2 ANQGSEA. The V and J ends lost 5 bases and 3 bases, in that order; junction bases with no gene match: 3. This CDR3 spans 12 amino acids. The CDR3 protein is CSVRGGYTEAFF. CDR3 sequence (DNA): TGCAGCGTTCGAGGGGGCTACACTGAAGCTTTCTTT.

This clone has a handful of counts. The chain combines TRBV27 with TRBJ1-5, with TRBD1 identical over 7 bases. V dropped 5 bases and J dropped 5; count of bases not matched to a gene: 9. Germline V gene sequence: CDR1 MNHEY, CDR2 SMNVEV (reference sequence). The CDR3 sequence is 15 residues long. CDR3: CASSLLQGGDQPQHF. CDR3 in DNA: TGTGCCAGCAGTCTACTTCAGGGGGGAGATCAGCCCCAGCATTTT.

This clone showed up just a few times. V is TRBV9 and J is TRBJ2-2, with TRBD2 as a possible D gene (5 bases). Germline V gene data show CDR1 as SGDLS and CDR2 as YYNGEE. Trimming took 7 bases from V and 7 from J, leaving 5 bases between them. This CDR3 comprises 10 residues. Here the CDR3 DNA reads TGTGCCAGCGGGAGCGGGGAGCTGTTTTTT. Amino acids: CASGSGELFF.

The chain is built from TRBV11-1 and TRBJ2-1; TRBD2 agrees at 12 bases. The CDR3 spans 15 residues. Trimming removed 5 bases from V and 10 bases from J; junction bases left unmatched: 9. Germline V gene data show CDR1 as SGHAT and CDR2 as FQDESV (reference sequence). The DNA of the CDR3 is TGTGCCAGCAGCCGCCGACTAGCGGGAGTAGAGGAGCAGTTCTTC. This codes for CASSRRLAGVEEQFF.

This clone was observed a few times. The chain joins TRBV18 to TRBJ2-2, with 7 bases that match TRBD1. Germline V CDR1 and CDR2: KGHSH, LQKENI. Trimming at V came to 4 bases and at J to 2 bases, leaving 4 bases not matched to a gene. CDR3 length: 15 residues. The CDR3 loop reads CASSLDRVNTGELFF. CDR3 DNA: TGTGCCAGCTCACTCGACAGGGTAAACACCGGGGAGCTGTTTTTT.

As to this clone: The junction departs from germline at one end; a sequencing error may be responsible. The rearrangement uses TRBV28 and TRBJ1-5; D unclear. The CDR3 totals 15 residues. Germline CDR1 reads MDHEN; CDR2 reads SYDVKM. Here the CDR3 reads CASSFIRLSDQPQHF. CDR3 in DNA: TGTGCCAGCAGTTTCATCAGACTTAGCGATCAGCCCCAGCATTTT.

This chain joins TRBV12-5 and TRBJ2-5; 8 bases line up with TRBD1. V lost 5 bases and J lost 2; bases outside the gene matches: 4. The CDR3 has 14 residues. The germline gives CDR1 LGHNT, CDR2 FRNRAP. Here the CDR3 reads CASGPGDRQETQYF. The CDR3 DNA follows: TGTGCTAGTGGTCCCGGGGACAGGCAAGAGACCCAGTACTTC.

The chain recombines TRBV18 with TRBJ2-2; 8 nucleotides match TRBD2. The CDR3 extends over 18 amino acids. CDR1 KGHSH and CDR2 LQKENI come from the germline V gene. With 1 base clipped from V and 1 base from J, the junction kept 8 bases outside the gene matches. The CDR3 reads CASSPLFGRDRNTGELFF. CDR3 bases: TGTGCCAGCTCACCACTTTTCGGGAGGGACCGGAACACCGGGGAGCTGTTTTTT.

The V call is TRBV6-6, the J call TRBJ1-4, with D possibly matching TRBD1 (5 bases). Germline V gives CDR1 MNHNY, CDR2 SVGAGI (reference sequence). V lost 10 bases to trimming and J lost 0 bases, with 18 bases between them. CDR3 size: 16 residues. CDR3 sequence: CATARSRAATNEKLFF. The CDR3 coding sequence is TGTGCCACAGCGAGGTCCAGGGCCGCAACTAATGAAAAACTGTTTTTT.

J is TRBJ2-7 and V is TRBV18; 12 nucleotides match TRBD1. The CDR3 sequence is 18 residues long. Germline assignment: CDR1 KGHSH and CDR2 LQKENI. V was pared by 0 bases and J by 3 bases, with 9 bases of the junction left unmatched. The CDR3 here is CASSPPIAGQGALYEQYF. DNA of the CDR3: TGTGCCAGCTCACCACCGATAGCGGGACAGGGGGCCCTCTACGAGCAGTACTTC. Full variable domain (missing parts from reference TRBV18 and TRBJ2-7): NAGVMQNPRHLVRRRGQEARLRCSPMKGHSHVYWYRQLPEEGLKFMVYLQKENIIDESGMPKERFSAEFPKEGPSILRIQQVVRGDSAAYFCASSPPIAGQGALYEQYFGPGTRLTVT.

A few counts support this clone. The rearrangement links TRBV28 to TRBJ2-2; the D gene is possibly TRBD1 (7 bases). CDR3 length equals 15 residues. Germline V CDR1 and CDR2: MDHEN, SYDVKM. V lost 6 bases to trimming and J lost 2 bases, with 13 bases between them. The chain's CDR3 is CASRPGGTNTGELFF. The CDR3 nucleotides read TGTGCCAGCAGGCCAGGGGGGACCAACACCGGGGAGCTGTTTTTT.

The CDR3 protein is CASSGLAGGIDTQYF. In DNA form, the CDR3 reads TGCGCCAGCAGTGGTCTAGCGGGAGGAATAGATACGCAGTATTTT. The chain combines TRBV10-2 with TRBJ2-3, with 11 nucleotides matching TRBD2. This CDR3 region has 15 residues. Losses at the gene ends were 4 bases for V and 5 bases for J; bases not matched to a gene: 5. Germline V CDR1 and CDR2: WSHSY, SAAADI.

The chain carries TRBV27 and TRBJ2-5, with TRBD1 identical over 8 bases. The V gene end was trimmed by 6 bases and the J gene end by 2 bases; junction bases not matched to a gene: 11. Germline values: CDR1 MNHEY, CDR2 SMNVEV (reference sequence). The CDR3 loop spans 16 amino acids. Written as DNA, the CDR3 is TGTGCCAGCAGGACCTACCTTAACAGGGGGCAAGAGACCCAGTACTTC. Its protein product is CASRTYLNRGQETQYF.

The V and J genes are TRBV6-1 and TRBJ1-6; 7 positions match TRBD1. V gave up 4 bases and J gave up 7 bases; unmatched junction bases: 7. Germline CDR1 and CDR2: MNHNS and SASEGT. This CDR3 has 15 amino acids. The CDR3 is CASSGPGTANSPLHF. CDR3 bases: TGTGCCAGCAGTGGCCCCGGGACAGCAAATTCACCCCTCCACTTT.

This clone appeared a few times. The gene calls are TRBV5-1 and TRBJ2-7; 11 bases are shared with TRBD2. Per the germline V gene, CDR1 is SGHRS and CDR2 is YFSETQ. V was clipped by 1 base and J by 2 bases; unmatched bases: 2. The CDR3 is 15 residues long. The CDR3 DNA reads TGCGCCAGCAGCTTGACTAGCGGGGGTACCTACGAGCAGTACTTC. Residues: CASSLTSGGTYEQYF.